This TCR beta chain derives from a study of T cell changes during pregnancy in multiple sclerosis. CDR3 length equals 16 residues. Germline assignment: CDR1 SGDLS and CDR2 YYNGEE. V was clipped by 3 bases and J by 2 bases, with 16 bases between them. The protocol was immunoSEQ multiplex PCR, while the TCRdb copy is restricted to in-frame clones and leaves out a portion. The sample lists roughly 61,000 clones, about 92% occurring once. The rearrangement joins TRBV9 to TRBJ2-3, with D possibly matching TRBD1 (5 bases). Specimen: peripheral blood, collected in the first trimester of pregnancy. The clonotype originates from a female donor in good health, enrolled as a control in a pregnancy study. The CDR3 spells CASSASGNLLTDTQYF. The CDR3 region has the DNA TGTGCCAGCAGCGCCTCAGGGAATTTACTCACAGATACGCAGTATTTT.